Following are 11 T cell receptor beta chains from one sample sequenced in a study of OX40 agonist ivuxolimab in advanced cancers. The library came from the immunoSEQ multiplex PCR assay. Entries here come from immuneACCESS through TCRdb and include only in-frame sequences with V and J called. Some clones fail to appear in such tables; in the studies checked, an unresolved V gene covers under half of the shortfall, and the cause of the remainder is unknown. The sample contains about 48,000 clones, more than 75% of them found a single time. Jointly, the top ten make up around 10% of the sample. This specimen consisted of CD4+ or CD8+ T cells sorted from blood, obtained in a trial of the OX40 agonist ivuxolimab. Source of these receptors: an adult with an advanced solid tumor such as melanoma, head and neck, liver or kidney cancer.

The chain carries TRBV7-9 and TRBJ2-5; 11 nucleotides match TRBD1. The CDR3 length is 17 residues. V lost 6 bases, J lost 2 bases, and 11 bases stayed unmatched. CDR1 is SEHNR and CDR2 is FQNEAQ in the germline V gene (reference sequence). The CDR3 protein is CASRRTGGAFSQETQYF. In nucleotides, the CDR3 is TGTGCCAGCAGGCGGACAGGGGGCGCCTTCAGTCAAGAGACCCAGTACTTC.

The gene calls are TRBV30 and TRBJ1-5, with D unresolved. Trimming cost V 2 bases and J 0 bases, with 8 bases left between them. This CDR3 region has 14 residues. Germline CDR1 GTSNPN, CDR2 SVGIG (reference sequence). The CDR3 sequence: CAWSSDYSNQPQHF. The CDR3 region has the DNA TGTGCCTGGAGTTCAGATTATAGCAATCAGCCCCAGCATTTT. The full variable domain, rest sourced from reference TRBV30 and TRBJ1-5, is SQTIHQWPATLVQPVGSPLSLECTVEGTSNPNLYWYRQAAGRGLQLLFYSVGIGQISSEVPQNLSASRPQDRQFILSSKKLLLSDSGFYLCAWSSDYSNQPQHFGDGTRLSIL.

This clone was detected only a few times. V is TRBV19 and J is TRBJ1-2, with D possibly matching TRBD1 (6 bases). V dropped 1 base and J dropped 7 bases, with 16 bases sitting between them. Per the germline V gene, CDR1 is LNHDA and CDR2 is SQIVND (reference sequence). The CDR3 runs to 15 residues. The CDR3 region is CASSIVGGAKSGYTF. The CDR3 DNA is TGTGCCAGTAGTATAGTAGGGGGGGCGAAGAGTGGCTACACCTTC.

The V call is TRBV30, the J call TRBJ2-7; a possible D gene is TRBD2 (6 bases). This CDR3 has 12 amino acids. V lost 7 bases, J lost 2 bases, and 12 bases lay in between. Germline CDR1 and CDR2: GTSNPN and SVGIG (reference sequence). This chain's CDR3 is CASRGGPYEQYF. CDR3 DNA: TGTGCCTCAAGAGGAGGGCCCTACGAGCAGTACTTC.

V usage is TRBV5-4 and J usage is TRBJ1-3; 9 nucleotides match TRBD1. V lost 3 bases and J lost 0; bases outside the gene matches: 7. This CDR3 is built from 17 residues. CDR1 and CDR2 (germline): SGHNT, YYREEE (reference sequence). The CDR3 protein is CASSSGTGTYSGNTIYF. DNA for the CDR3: TGTGCCAGCAGCTCCGGGACAGGGACCTACTCTGGAAACACCATATATTTT.

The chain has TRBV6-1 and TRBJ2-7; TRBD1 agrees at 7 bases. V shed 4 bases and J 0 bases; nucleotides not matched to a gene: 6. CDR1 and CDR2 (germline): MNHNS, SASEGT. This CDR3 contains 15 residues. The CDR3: CASSVRQGNSYEQYF. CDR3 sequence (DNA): TGTGCCAGCAGTGTCCGACAGGGTAACTCCTACGAGCAGTACTTC.

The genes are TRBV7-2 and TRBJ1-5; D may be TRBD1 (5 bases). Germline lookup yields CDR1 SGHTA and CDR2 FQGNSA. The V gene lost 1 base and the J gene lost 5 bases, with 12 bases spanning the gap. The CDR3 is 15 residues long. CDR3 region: CASSLDGGGYQPQHF. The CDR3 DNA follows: TGTGCCAGCAGCTTAGACGGGGGTGGGTATCAGCCCCAGCATTTT. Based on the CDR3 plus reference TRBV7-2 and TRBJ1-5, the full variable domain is GAGVSQSPSNKVTEKGKDVELRCDPISGHTALYWYRQSLGQGLEFLIYFQGNSAPDKSGLPSDRFSAERTGGSVSTLTIQRTQQEDSAVYLCASSLDGGGYQPQHFGDGTRLSIL.

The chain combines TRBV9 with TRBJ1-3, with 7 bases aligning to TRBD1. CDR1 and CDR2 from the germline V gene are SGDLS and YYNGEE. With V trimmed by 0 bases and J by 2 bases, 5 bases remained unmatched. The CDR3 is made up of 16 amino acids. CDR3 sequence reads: CASSVDGRGTGNTIYF. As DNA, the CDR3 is TGTGCCAGCAGCGTAGATGGCAGGGGGACTGGAAACACCATATATTTT.

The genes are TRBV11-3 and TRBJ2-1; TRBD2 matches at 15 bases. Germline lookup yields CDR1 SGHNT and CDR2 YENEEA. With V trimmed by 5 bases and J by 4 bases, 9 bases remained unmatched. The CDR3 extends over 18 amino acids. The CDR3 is CASSPRTSGRAGYNEQFF. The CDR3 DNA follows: TGTGCCAGCAGCCCGCGGACTAGCGGGAGGGCCGGGTACAATGAGCAGTTCTTC.

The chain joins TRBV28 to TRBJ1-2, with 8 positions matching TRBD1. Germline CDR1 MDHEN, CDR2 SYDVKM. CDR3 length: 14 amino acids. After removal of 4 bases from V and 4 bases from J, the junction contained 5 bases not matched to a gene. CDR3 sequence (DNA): TGTGCCAGCAGTTCGGGACAGGAGATCTATGGCTACACCTTC. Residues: CASSSGQEIYGYTF.

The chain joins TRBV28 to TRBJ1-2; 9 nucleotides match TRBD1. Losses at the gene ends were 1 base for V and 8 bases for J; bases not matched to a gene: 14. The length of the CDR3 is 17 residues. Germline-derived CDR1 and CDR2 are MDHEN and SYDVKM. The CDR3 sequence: CASSLSWDRAMLGGYTF. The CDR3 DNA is TGTGCCAGCAGTTTATCATGGGACAGGGCCATGCTGGGCGGCTACACCTTC.